This TCR beta chain was sequenced during a study of beta chain features in type 1 diabetes (dated 2018 in TCRdb). For context, the study as a whole: Patients and healthy donors did not differ in mean age, gender distribution, total cell number or subset yield. A total of around 110,000,000 sorted cells were examined across all samples, and RNA yield correlated strongly with the number of cells per subset. In the study, TCRB repertoires of sorted circulating CD4+ T cell subsets from recently diagnosed type 1 diabetes patients were compared with those of matched healthy donors. Naive and central memory subsets were obtained from all 30 or so donors, but regulatory and stem cell-like memory subsets were isolated from only 8 patients and roughly 8 healthy donors.

The germline V gene provides CDR1 MNHEY and CDR2 SVGAGI. From V the trimming removes 0 bases and from J it removes 4 bases, while the gene matches leave 2 bases of the junction unaccounted for. Spanning cysteine to phenylalanine, the CDR3 consists of 15 amino acids. Only CDR3 DNA is held: 45 bases, read in frame from base 1. From each donor, a single peripheral blood sample of about 120 mL on average was drawn into heparinised tubes. Using a panel that included CD45RO, CCR7, CD25, CD127, CD95 and CD27, naive, central memory, regulatory and stem cell-like memory CD4+ T cells were sorted on a BD FACSAria II. Every sorted population had a purity above 95%. PBMCs were isolated right away by Lymphoprep density gradient centrifugation and were stained directly, without culture. To minimize batch effects, samples were stained and sorted in pairs, one healthy donor with one patient per experiment. The entire amount of isolated RNA was reverse transcribed using the High Capacity cDNA Reverse Transcription Kit, so the sequenced TCRB transcripts were expressed ones. Deep immunoSEQ sequencing was applied to naive, central memory and regulatory T cell samples, giving an average of roughly 3.5 million total reads per sample. Sorted cells were lysed in RLT buffer and RNA was extracted with DNase-treated RNeasy Micro or Mini kits, depending on cell number. To prevent cross-contamination, every cell subset was processed on its own, while patient and healthy donor samples were processed together. Using the immunoSEQ multiplex PCR, TCRB sequences were amplified from cDNA into 87-bp fragments spanning the CDR3 region. Amplicons were sequenced on the Illumina HiSeq platform. As for the authors' bioinformatics: PCR bias was computationally corrected using synthetic template baselines, reads within Hamming distance 2 were collapsed, and singletons that could not be merged were discarded. Reads were aligned against IMGT to assign V, D and J genes, CDR3 length and insertions or deletions at six rearrangement sites. Within each subset, clonotype counts were normalized to sorted cell number, and only after that were true diversity and Gini coefficients computed with the tcR R package. The overlap coefficient, calculated on TCRB nucleotide sequences, was used to quantify repertoire sharing. As a proxy for the pre-selection repertoire, out-of-frame TCRB sequences from naive cells were analyzed. What TCRdb holds here is the immuneACCESS table cut down to in-frame rearrangements. Part of the clones is not present; checked against another copy, under half of the missing clones reflect an unresolved V gene, and the others are unexplained. That table is the source of V, J and clone size, and D and trimming were worked out from the DNA. This sample has roughly 290,000 clones in its table, and over 12% of those were observed once. 0.015% to 0.017% of the sample goes to the ten largest clones.

Overall results and qualifications from the work: Patients with type 1 diabetes made fewer insertions and deleted more nucleotides at VDJ recombination sites, implying thymic rearrangement abnormalities. PCR might favor shorter templates, but patient and control samples were amplified and corrected together, so any skew would affect both groups equally. HLA sub-analyses involved small numbers of individuals, so any influence of HLA type on TCRB rearrangement remained unresolved. Type 1 diabetes patients showed a moderate but significant shortening of TCRB CDR3 length in all four CD4+ subsets. Because cDNA was sequenced instead of genomic DNA, activated cells with high expression could be over-represented, although the groups did not differ in activation or CD3 levels. Naive, central memory and regulatory TCRB repertoires appeared more similar among patients than among healthy donors.

The sample holds a few counts of this clone. Its specific antigen is unknown. Base qualities are not recorded, but no much larger clone differs from it by a single base. Additional DNA sequences in this sample encode the identical CDR3. Sequences were obtained from naive CD4+ T cells from blood. The cell subset or site label of this sample denotes: true naive CD4+ T cells. The chain joins TRBV6-5 to TRBJ2-7; TRBD2 matches 11 bases in the middle. This sequence was found in a man younger than 30 with type 1 diabetes. Here is the DNA: TGTGCCAGCAGTTACTCCGGGACTAGCGGATACGAGCAGTACTTC. Its amino acids are CASSYSGTSGYEQYF.